This TCR beta chain was recorded in a study of T cell responses to AZD1222 COVID-19 vaccine. Study details: The analysis combined second doses at about 4 or about 12 weeks.

As for this clone: Its specificity is unknown.

Study conclusions and caveats: At baseline, just 6 or 7 AZD1222 recipients tested seropositive. The span of vaccine-associated CD4 TCRs extended across spike, with dominance at 160-218 and 743-854. Clonal diversity may have been underestimated, and the donors were mostly white British, with more females than males.

The CDR3 consists of 17 residues. V lost 4 bases and J lost 2; bases outside the gene matches: 10. From germline, CDR1 is SEHNR and CDR2 FQNEAQ (reference sequence). The method was immunoSEQ multiplex PCR; TCRdb's version includes in-frame clones alone and lacks a portion of them. The repertoire holds some 150,000 clones, with roughly 89% as singletons. This chain connects TRBV7-9 to TRBJ2-1; 8 bases match TRBD2. This material consisted of peripheral blood, taken on day 0 of AZD1222 vaccination. This sequence originates from an adult in good health. CDR3 bases: TGTGCCAGCAGCTCAAGACTCGGGACTAGTCCCTACAATGAGCAGTTCTTC. This sequence encodes CASSSRLGTSPYNEQFF.